These 14 T cell receptor beta chains originate from one sample sequenced in a study of T cells after yellow fever vaccination. TCRdb fed the 5' RACE reads into MiXCR, producing one record per CDR3 protein. The sample carries some 250,000 distinct CDR3 sequences, about 3.7% recorded once. This material consisted of PBMCs, taken 15 days after the yellow fever booster vaccination. The receptors were gathered from a man aged 18 to 29 who received the YFV17D yellow fever vaccine.

A few counts support this clonotype. The chain combines TRBV20-1 with TRBJ1-4; D unresolved. The CDR3 is made up of 14 amino acids. The germline gives CDR1 DFQATT, CDR2 SNEGSKA (reference sequence). The V and J ends lost 5 bases and 8 bases respectively, with 18 bases between them. CDR3 sequence reads: CSAGKREGGEKLFF. The CDR3 DNA reads as TGCAGTGCTGGAAAACGGGAGGGAGGGGAAAAACTGTTTTTT.

This clonotype was seen many times. The chain couples TRBV5-6 to TRBJ1-1; 7 bases line up with TRBD1. The CDR3 loop spans 13 amino acids. Germline loops: CDR1 SGHDT, CDR2 YYEEEE. Trimming at V came to 6 bases and at J to 6 bases, leaving 8 bases not matched to a gene. CDR3 residues: CASTTNTGAEAFF. The CDR3 DNA sequence: TGTGCCAGCACCACTAATACAGGGGCTGAAGCTTTCTTT. The full variable domain, rest sourced from reference TRBV5-6 and TRBJ1-1, is DAGVTQSPTHLIKTRGQQVTLRCSPKSGHDTVSWYQQALGQGPQFIFQYYEEEERQRGNFPDRFSGHQFPNYSSELNVNALLLGDSALYLCASTTNTGAEAFFGQGTRLTVV.

This clonotype appeared many times. At one of its ends the junction is not consistent with the germline gene, which may arise from a read error. J is TRBJ1-2 and V is TRBV5-1; the D is unclear. The CDR3 totals 12 residues. The germline gives CDR1 SGHRS, CDR2 YFSETQ. The CDR3 sequence: CASSLAGYGYTF. The CDR3 bases are TGTGCCAGCAGTTTAGCGGGCTATGGCTACACCTTC.

The rearrangement links TRBV3-1 to TRBJ2-1; a possible D gene is TRBD2 (5 bases). CDR3 length: 12 residues. The germline CDR1 and CDR2 sequences are LGHDT and YNNKEL (reference sequence). With 4 bases removed from V and 10 bases from J, the gap between germline ends came to 11 bases. CDR3 region: CASSPSCGEQFF. The CDR3 coding sequence is TGTGCCAGCAGCCCATCGTGCGGGGAGCAGTTCTTC.

The sample holds many counts of this clonotype. The rearrangement joins TRBV20-1 to TRBJ2-1, with D unresolved. The germline gives CDR1 DFQATT, CDR2 SNEGSKA (reference sequence). The CDR3 sequence is 14 residues long. The V gene lost 1 base and the J gene lost 0 bases, with 7 bases spanning the gap. The CDR3 is CSARATTSYNEQFF. DNA of the CDR3: TGCAGTGCTAGAGCTACCACCTCCTACAATGAGCAGTTCTTC.

This clonotype was detected many times. The J gene is TRBJ1-2, the V gene TRBV4-1; D unclear. Trimming shortened V by 4 bases and J by 2 bases, and 14 bases separated the two germline ends. Germline CDR1 reads MGHRA; CDR2 reads YSYEKL. The CDR3 spans 15 residues. This chain's CDR3 is CASSPTTEANYGYTF. The CDR3 nucleotides are TGCGCCAGCAGCCCGACAACCGAAGCCAACTATGGCTACACCTTC.

The chain has TRBV5-1 and TRBJ2-1; 7 bases line up with TRBD2. Trimming cost V 4 bases and J 8 bases; bases outside gene matches: 9. Germline CDR1 reads SGHRS; CDR2 reads YFSETQ. The CDR3 is 14 residues long. The CDR3 sequence is CASSPLSGGDEQFF. The CDR3 DNA is TGCGCCAGCAGCCCACTTTCGGGGGGTGATGAGCAGTTCTTC.

This clonotype occurred many times. The rearrangement uses TRBV10-3 and TRBJ1-6; 8 bases map to TRBD1. The germline V gene encodes CDR1 ENHRY and CDR2 SYGVKD. V gave up 3 bases and J gave up 9 bases; unmatched junction bases: 10. The CDR3 totals 16 residues. The DNA of the CDR3 is TGTGCCATCAGTGATCGTGCCAGGGACAGGTCTTCACCCCTCCACTTT. Its translation is CAISDRARDRSSPLHF.

This clonotype was seen many times. The chain employs TRBV6-5 and TRBJ1-1; D unresolved. The CDR3 runs 13 residues. In germline, CDR1 is MNHEY, CDR2 SVGAGI. Trimming removed 7 bases from V and 5 bases from J, with 14 bases in between. The CDR3 is CASKHPGRTEAFF. Here the CDR3 DNA reads TGTGCCAGCAAACACCCCGGGAGGACTGAAGCTTTCTTT.

The sample holds many counts of this clonotype. The J gene is TRBJ2-3, the V gene TRBV29-1, with 10 bases fitting TRBD2. The CDR3 has 18 residues. Germline V gene data show CDR1 as SQVTM and CDR2 as ANQGSEA. Trimming removed 4 bases from V and 0 bases from J; junction bases left unmatched: 13. CDR3 in DNA: TGCAGCGTTGTGGTCGTAGCGGGGGGCCATGATAGCACAGATACGCAGTATTTT. Residues: CSVVVVAGGHDSTDTQYF.

At least ten counts were recorded for this clonotype. J is TRBJ1-6 and V is TRBV6-1, with D possibly being TRBD1 (6 bases). This CDR3 comprises 14 residues. Between the trimmed V and J ends, which lost 10 bases and 6 bases, there was a span of 16 bases. The germline V gene has CDR1 MNHNS and CDR2 SASEGT. CDR3 DNA: TGTGCCACGCTGGGGGGGCTGGGTAATTCACCCCTCCACTTT. It is translated as CATLGGLGNSPLHF.

This clonotype occurred many times. The chain uses TRBV20-1 and TRBJ2-7; 12 nucleotides line up with TRBD2. The CDR3 runs to 12 residues. Germline loops: CDR1 DFQATT, CDR2 SNEGSKA (reference sequence). V was clipped by 7 bases and J by 4 bases; unmatched bases: 2. Written as DNA, the CDR3 is TGCAGTGGTACTAGCGGGGGGTACGAGCAGTACTTC. Protein sequence: CSGTSGGYEQYF.

There are a few counts of this clonotype. The V gene is TRBV12-5, the J gene TRBJ1-1, with D hard to call. This CDR3 comprises 14 residues. V gave up 1 base and J gave up 2 bases, with 8 bases separating them. Germline CDR1 is LGHNT and CDR2 is FRNRAP. The CDR3 loop reads CASGLGRGNTEAFF. The CDR3 DNA is TGTGCTAGTGGTTTGGGCCGGGGAAACACTGAAGCTTTCTTT.

To note about this clonotype: One end of the junction does not line up with germline, which may come from a read error. This chain connects TRBV5-6 to TRBJ1-1, with D unresolved. Germline V gene sequence: CDR1 SGHDT, CDR2 YYEEEE. The CDR3 extends over 11 amino acids. The CDR3 protein is CASSLHTEPFF. The CDR3 coding sequence is TGTGCCAGCAGCCTGCACACTGAACCTTTCTTT.